What follows are 20 T cell receptor beta chains derived from one specimen sequenced in a study of T cells after yellow fever vaccination (dated by TCRdb to between 2017 and 2020). The intended sense of this specimen's treatment or condition label: live attenuated yellow fever vaccine strain. The protocol used for the library was 5' RACE. For sequencing, an Illumina NovaSeq 6000 was employed. In-frame beta chains were kept once TCRdb had trimmed the public reads at Q25 with fastp and called clones with MiXCR. A single entry per CDR3 protein holds the most common genes and DNA from its merged rows. For this sample there are 100,000 to 150,000 distinct CDR3 sequences; around 9.8% appear just once. Approximately 37% of the sample is taken by the ten largest. The sample in question was CD8+ T cells sorted from PBMCs, obtained on the day of the yellow fever booster vaccination. The receptors shown here come from a man aged 18 to 29 who received the YFV17D yellow fever vaccine.

This clonotype was picked up many times. The chain links TRBV12-3 or TRBV12-4 to TRBJ2-7; D might be TRBD2 (7 bases). This CDR3 has 16 amino acids. V lost 2 bases and J lost 7, with 21 bases in between. The CDR3 sequence: CASSLLRKGGVGEQYF. CDR3 nucleotides: TGTGCCAGCAGTTTACTTCGCAAGGGGGGGGTAGGTGAGCAGTACTTC.

The rearrangement uses TRBV9 and TRBJ1-2; D call uncertain. This CDR3 comprises 13 residues. Trimming shortened V by 3 bases and J by 5 bases, and 11 bases separated the two germline ends. Looked up from germline, CDR1 is SGDLS and CDR2 is YYNGEE. CDR3 region: CASSARVEYGYTF. For the CDR3, the DNA is TGTGCCAGCAGCGCCCGTGTGGAGTATGGCTACACCTTC.

This clonotype was picked up a small number of times. The chain combines TRBV27 with TRBJ1-6; D ambiguous. Germline V gene lookup returns CDR1 MNHEY and CDR2 SMNVEV (reference sequence). Trimming pared 3 bases from V and 8 bases from J, leaving 11 bases between. The CDR3 spans 14 residues. The CDR3: CASSFGFRDSPLHF. The CDR3 nucleotides are TGTGCCAGCAGTTTTGGGTTCAGAGATTCACCCCTCCACTTT.

Only a few counts were recorded for this clonotype. This chain uses TRBV10-3 with TRBJ2-1; D is perhaps TRBD2 (6 bases). V was pared by 8 bases and J by 3 bases, with 8 bases between. The CDR3 covers 12 residues. The germline V gene has CDR1 ENHRY and CDR2 SYGVKD. The CDR3 region is CAIRTIYNEQFF. In DNA form, the CDR3 reads TGTGCCATCCGGACTATCTACAATGAGCAGTTCTTC.

This clonotype showed up just a few times. The V gene is TRBV14, the J gene TRBJ1-1, with D tentatively TRBD1 (5 bases). This CDR3 contains 12 residues. The germline gives CDR1 SGHDN, CDR2 FVKESK. The ends were cut back, 5 bases at V and 11 bases at J, with 15 bases in the middle. The CDR3 bases are TGTGCCAGCAGCTCCTGGGGCGGCGTTGCTTTCTTT. Protein: CASSSWGGVAFF.

This clonotype has only a few counts. V gene TRBV5-1 combines with J gene TRBJ2-7; unclear D gene. Germline V gene data show CDR1 as SGHRS and CDR2 as YFSETQ. The CDR3 is 14 amino acids. The ends were cut back, 2 bases at V and 2 bases at J, with 11 bases in the middle. The CDR3 protein is CASSFRLGPYEQYF. The CDR3 DNA reads TGCGCCAGCAGCTTCAGATTAGGGCCCTACGAGCAGTACTTC.

This chain connects TRBV18 to TRBJ2-5; no clear D. CDR3 length equals 15 residues. The germline gives CDR1 KGHSH, CDR2 LQKENI. V lost 2 bases, J lost 1 base, and 11 bases lay in between. DNA for the CDR3: TGTGCCAGCTCACCAACCGGCAATAGCCAAGAGACCCAGTACTTC. The encoded protein is CASSPTGNSQETQYF.

This clonotype was detected a few times. The rearrangement joins TRBV11-2 to TRBJ2-5; D tentatively fits TRBD1 or TRBD2 (5 bases each). The CDR3 length is 18 residues. Trimming took off 0 bases at V and 2 bases at J, with 19 bases between the two ends. CDR1 is SGHAT and CDR2 is FQNNGV in the germline V gene. The CDR3 protein is CASSLDGFGTESQETQYF. The CDR3 nucleotides read TGTGCCAGCAGCTTAGACGGATTCGGGACGGAATCGCAAGAGACCCAGTACTTC.

This chain connects TRBV7-2 to TRBJ2-3; 11 bases are a match to TRBD2. CDR3 length: 15 residues. Germline CDR1 reads SGHTA; CDR2 reads FQGNSA. Trimming cost V 6 bases and J 3 bases; bases outside gene matches: 5. This chain's CDR3 is CASSLAGGFTDTQYF. The CDR3 nucleotides are TGTGCCAGCAGTCTAGCGGGGGGTTTTACAGATACGCAGTATTTT.

This clonotype was counted ten times or more. The chain couples TRBV4-1 to TRBJ1-5; a weak D match, TRBD1 (6 bases). The CDR3 has 15 residues. The germline gives CDR1 MGHRA, CDR2 YSYEKL. Trimming removed 1 base from V and 6 bases from J, with 13 bases in between. CDR3 region: CASSQGPGEAQPQHF. The CDR3 DNA reads as TGCGCCAGCAGCCAAGGACCAGGGGAGGCTCAGCCCCAGCATTTT.

V is TRBV12-3 or TRBV12-4 and J is TRBJ1-1; weak D call: TRBD1 (6 bases). The CDR3 loop spans 19 amino acids. V was trimmed by 6 bases and J by 2 bases, leaving 28 bases between them. Here the CDR3 reads CASSLIGASSGAVNTEAFF. The CDR3 nucleotides read TGTGCCAGCAGCCTGATTGGGGCTTCGTCAGGGGCCGTAAACACTGAAGCTTTCTTT.

This chain joins TRBV4-1 and TRBJ2-5; D may be TRBD1 (6 bases). There are 17 residues in the CDR3. The germline V gene has CDR1 MGHRA and CDR2 YSYEKL. Trimming removed 3 bases from V and 4 bases from J, with 21 bases in between. The CDR3 DNA follows: TGCGCCAGCAGCCATGCCCCTCCTTGGGGACACCTAGAGACCCAGTACTTC. Amino acid sequence: CASSHAPPWGHLETQYF.

This chain links TRBV11-2 with TRBJ2-5; D is possibly TRBD1 (5 bases). The germline gives CDR1 SGHAT, CDR2 FQNNGV. Trimming cost V 4 bases and J 5 bases, with 17 bases left between them. There are 15 residues in the CDR3. The CDR3, as DNA: TGTGCCAGCAGCTCCCCGGCAGGGCACGATGAGACCCAGTACTTC. It translates to CASSSPAGHDETQYF.

V is TRBV28 and J is TRBJ1-4, with 9 bases identical to TRBD1. J gave up 5 bases and V 6 bases, and 4 bases lay outside the gene matches. The germline gives CDR1 MDHEN, CDR2 SYDVKM. The CDR3 extends over 14 amino acids. CDR3 coding DNA: TGTGCCAGCAGGACCGGACAGGGGAATGAAAAACTGTTTTTT. It is translated as CASRTGQGNEKLFF.

Only a few counts were recorded for this clonotype. J is TRBJ1-2 and V is TRBV29-1; D may be TRBD1 (5 bases). CDR1 and CDR2 (germline): SQVTM, ANQGSEA. The CDR3 is made up of 13 amino acids. With 2 bases removed from V and 2 bases from J, the gap between germline ends came to 9 bases. In DNA, the CDR3 is TGCAGCGTTGAAAACGGGGACAACTATGGCTACACCTTC. Translation: CSVENGDNYGYTF.

The J gene is TRBJ2-5, the V gene TRBV7-2; 8 bases fit TRBD1. The CDR3 runs 16 residues. Germline assignment: CDR1 SGHTA and CDR2 FQGNSA. Unmatched junction bases numbered 8, after V lost 3 bases and J lost 2 bases. In DNA form, the CDR3 reads TGTGCCAGCAGCTTCGTAGGACAGGGACTTCAAGAGACCCAGTACTTC. Protein: CASSFVGQGLQETQYF.

This clonotype has more than one count but fewer than ten. The chain uses TRBV6-4 and TRBJ2-1; 8 bases match TRBD2. V was clipped by 0 bases and J by 9 bases; unmatched bases: 7. Germline loops: CDR1 MRHNA, CDR2 SNTAGT. CDR3 length: 15 residues. CDR3 DNA: TGTGCCAGCAGTGACTCAAGCGGGGGCTCGGGTGAGCAGTTCTTC. This codes for CASSDSSGGSGEQFF.

This clonotype was detected only a few times. The chain links TRBV4-3 to TRBJ2-7, with TRBD2 as a possible D gene (6 bases). V lost 0 bases to trimming and J lost 3 bases, with 12 bases between them. This CDR3 comprises 15 residues. CDR1 is LGHNA and CDR2 is YSLEER in the germline V gene. The CDR3 coding sequence is TGCGCCAGCAGCCAAGAAGCGGGCGGACTCTACGAGCAGTACTTC. Its translation is CASSQEAGGLYEQYF.

The chain carries TRBV10-2 and TRBJ2-1; 10 positions agree with TRBD1. Germline V lookup: CDR1 WSHSY, CDR2 SAAADI. V gave up 4 bases and J gave up 7 bases; unmatched junction bases: 10. This CDR3 comprises 16 residues. The CDR3 sequence is CASSAPGQGRLNEQFF. CDR3 in DNA: TGCGCCAGCAGTGCCCCGGGACAGGGGCGGCTGAATGAGCAGTTCTTC.

The CDR3 loop is CASSSPPQGSADTQYF. The CDR3 coding sequence is TGTGCCAGCAGCTCACCCCCCCAGGGGAGCGCAGATACGCAGTATTTT. The J gene is TRBJ2-3, the V gene TRBV5-5; a weak D match, TRBD1 (6 bases). The germline V gene encodes CDR1 SGHKS and CDR2 YYEKEE (reference sequence). CDR3 length equals 16 residues. Between the trimmed V and J ends, which lost 3 bases and 4 bases, there was a span of 18 bases.